The rows below give T cell receptor beta chains drawn from one sample of a study of blood T cell repertoires in COVID-19. The table came from immunoSEQ multiplex PCR; TCRdb's copy has only in-frame clones and leaves some out. This sample has about 310,000 clones, with 85% found just once. The sample taken for sequencing was PBMCs or T cells enriched from blood (not recorded which). These receptors were obtained from a woman in her 30s who had been exposed to COVID-19. Both conserved end residues are part of each CDR3. A D gene is named only where the DNA matches it firmly. Expanded clones are given a class, and other clones once, few, many or no size at all.

V	D	J	size	length	DNA	CDR3
TRBV5-1	TRBD1	TRBJ1-4	NA	17	TGCGCCAGCAGCTACCGCCTACAGGGGGCGCCGAATGAAAAACTGTTTTTT	CASSYRLQGAPNEKLFF
TRBV7-2	NA	TRBJ1-5	many	15	TGTGCCAGCAGGCTACAGGGAATCGCCAATCAGCCCCAGCATTTT	CASRLQGIANQPQHF
TRBV27	TRBD2	TRBJ2-7	once	14	TGTGCCAGCAAACTAGCGGGGGCCACCTACGAGCAGTACTTC	CASKLAGATYEQYF
TRBV6-5	NA	TRBJ1-1	NA	14	TGTGCCAGCAGTTCCGGACCGGGGGTACTTGAAGCTTTCTTT	CASSSGPGVLEAFF
TRBV6-5	NA	TRBJ1-3	NA	14	TGTGCCAGCAGTTCTAGCCGGCGTGGAAACACCATATATTTT	CASSSSRRGNTIYF
TRBV5-1	NA	TRBJ1-3	NA	18	TGCGCCAGCAGCTGGTATCCCGGCACAGGGAACTCTGGAAACACCATATATTTT	CASSWYPGTGNSGNTIYF
TRBV27	TRBD1	TRBJ2-7	NA	15	TGTGCCAGCAGTGCCGGGACAGGGGTAGCCTACGAGCAGTACTTC	CASSAGTGVAYEQYF
TRBV5-1	TRBD1	TRBJ1-5	NA	17	TGCGCCAGCAGCTTGAGCGTCAGGGGGCAAAGCAATCAGCCCCAGCATTTT	CASSLSVRGQSNQPQHF
TRBV9	TRBD2	TRBJ2-1	NA	16	TGTGCCAGCAGCGTGACGGGACTAGCGGGGGTGGATGAGCAGTTCTTC	CASSVTGLAGVDEQFF
TRBV6-5	TRBD2	TRBJ2-5	NA	14	TGTGCCAGCAGCTCTAGCGGATACCAAGAGACCCAGTACTTC	CASSSSGYQETQYF
TRBV15	NA	TRBJ1-5	NA	14	TGTGCCACCAGCAGTGGGGGGGGCAGGCAGCCCCAGCATTTT	CATSSGGGRQPQHF
TRBV10-3	NA	TRBJ1-1	NA	14	TGTGCCATCAGTGAGTCGAATCGGTTGGTTGAAGCTTTCTTT	CAISESNRLVEAFF
TRBV19	NA	TRBJ1-1	NA	17	TGTGCCAGTAGTATAGTGACAGGAAGGTTAATGGACACTGAAGCTTTCTTT	CASSIVTGRLMDTEAFF
TRBV6-2/TRBV6-3	NA	TRBJ2-1	few	15	TGTGCCAGCAGCTGGAGTCAGAGCTCCTACAATGAGCAGTTCTTC	CASSWSQSSYNEQFF
TRBV7-9	NA	TRBJ2-7	NA	12	TGTGCCAGCAGCTTAGCCAGCGGCGAGCAGTACTTC	CASSLASGEQYF
TRBV2	TRBD2	TRBJ2-1	NA	15	TGTGCCAGCAGGTCCGCTAGCGGGGATTACAATGAGCAGTTCTTC	CASRSASGDYNEQFF
TRBV4-1	NA	TRBJ1-5	NA	13	TGCGCCAGCAGCCAACAGGGCGATCAGCCCCAGCATTTT	CASSQQGDQPQHF
TRBV6-2/TRBV6-3	TRBD2	TRBJ2-5	NA	15	TGTGCCAGCAGTTCTAGCGGGGGTCAGGGCGGGACCCAGTACTTC	CASSSSGGQGGTQYF
TRBV19	TRBD2	TRBJ2-3	NA	13	TGTGCCAGTAGTCTAGCGGTGAAAGATACGCAGTATTTT	CASSLAVKDTQYF